The 21 T cell receptor beta chains given below trace back to one sample, sequenced in a study of cytomegalovirus exposure and HLA in healthy donors. With 60 Vbeta and 13 Jbeta primers, the PCR was carried out. Clones were read by immunoSEQ multiplex PCR, and TCRdb kept only the in-frame ones, dropping some. Among approximately 100,000 clones listed, less than 85% were seen once. Source material: PBMCs. Receptors were obtained from a male donor in good health and CMV-seronegative.

V is TRBV27 and J is TRBJ2-2; 11 bases fit TRBD1. This CDR3 contains 15 residues. Germline V lookup: CDR1 MNHEY, CDR2 SMNVEV (reference sequence). V shed 5 bases and J 7 bases; nucleotides not matched to a gene: 6. Written as DNA, the CDR3 is TGTGCCAGCAGTGAAAGGACAGGGGGCTTCGGGGAGCTGTTTTTT. Protein product: CASSERTGGFGELFF.

V is TRBV9 and J is TRBJ2-7; 10 bases map to TRBD2. The J segment lost 2 bases and the V segment lost 0 bases, leaving 2 bases of the junction unmatched. The germline CDR1 and CDR2 sequences are SGDLS and YYNGEE. The CDR3 covers 15 residues. The CDR3: CASSVELAGPYEQYF. The DNA for the CDR3 is TGTGCCAGCAGCGTAGAACTAGCGGGACCCTACGAGCAGTACTTC.

This clone appeared once. The chain links TRBV27 to TRBJ1-5; 7 bases fit TRBD1. CDR1 is MNHEY and CDR2 is SMNVEV in the germline V gene (reference sequence). The length of the CDR3 is 16 residues. The trim removed 5 bases at V and 0 bases at J, leaving 7 bases unmatched. The CDR3 DNA sequence: TGTGCCAGCAGTGCGTCCAGGGGGTATAGCAATCAGCCCCAGCATTTT. Residues: CASSASRGYSNQPQHF.

V gene TRBV6-6 combines with J gene TRBJ1-2; D remains unclear. This CDR3 contains 12 residues. Germline V CDR1 and CDR2: MNHNY, SVGAGI (reference sequence). Trimming shortened V by 5 bases and J by 8 bases, and 12 bases separated the two germline ends. This CDR3 is CASSPTYPGYTF. Written as DNA, the CDR3 is TGTGCCAGCAGTCCCACCTATCCGGGCTACACCTTC.

This chain joins TRBV18 and TRBJ1-2; possibly TRBD1 for D (5 bases). V lost 4 bases and J 2 bases, leaving 17 bases between the germline ends. The CDR3 runs to 16 residues. Germline lookup yields CDR1 KGHSH and CDR2 LQKENI. CDR3 coding DNA: TGTGCCAGCTCACAGGCTTTGGACACGCGAAACTATGGCTACACCTTC. It codes for CASSQALDTRNYGYTF.

This clone appeared a few times. The rearrangement links TRBV27 to TRBJ1-1; no definite D call. Deletions cut 8 bases from V and 8 bases from J, with 15 bases between. CDR1 is MNHEY, CDR2 SMNVEV, per germline (reference sequence). The CDR3 is 12 residues long. In DNA, the CDR3 is TGTGCCAGCTACCCCCCATCAGGAGAAGCTTTCTTT. Its translation is CASYPPSGEAFF.

V usage is TRBV10-3 and J usage is TRBJ2-7; 7 positions match TRBD2. After removal of 6 bases from V and 3 bases from J, the junction contained 11 bases not matched to a gene. The germline V gene encodes CDR1 ENHRY and CDR2 SYGVKD. The CDR3 has 15 amino acids. The CDR3 here is CAIRNRTSTGYEQYF. The CDR3 nucleotides are TGTGCCATCAGAAATAGGACTAGTACCGGCTACGAGCAGTACTTC.

In this sample, this clone turned up once. V is TRBV7-2 and J is TRBJ2-7, with 9 bases fitting TRBD2. CDR1 and CDR2 from the germline V gene are SGHTA and FQGNSA. The CDR3 is 14 amino acids. J lost 5 bases, V lost 5 bases, and 7 bases had no gene match. CDR3 in amino acids: CASSLRTSVHEQYF. CDR3 in DNA: TGTGCCAGCAGCCTCCGGACTAGCGTACACGAGCAGTACTTC.

The CDR3 DNA is TGTGCCAGCAGCGTAGGCCCGACAGGGGGTAACACTGAAGCTTTCTTT. This encodes CASSVGPTGGNTEAFF. The chain has TRBV9 and TRBJ1-1, with TRBD1 identical over 9 bases. V shed 0 bases, J shed 2 bases, and the junction held 5 bases outside the gene matches. This CDR3 spans 16 amino acids. Germline V gene sequence: CDR1 SGDLS, CDR2 YYNGEE.

The chain uses TRBV28 and TRBJ2-3, with D maybe TRBD2 (6 bases). Germline values: CDR1 MDHEN, CDR2 SYDVKM. V lost 4 bases and J lost 12, with 11 bases in between. The CDR3 is 11 residues long. Here the CDR3 reads CASSSRLGQYF. CDR3 coding DNA: TGTGCCAGCAGTTCCCGACTAGGACAGTATTTT. The complete variable domain, with remaining parts taken from reference TRBV28 and TRBJ2-3, reads DVKVTQSSRYLVKRTGEKVFLECVQDMDHENMFWYRQDPGLGLRLIYFSYDVKMKEKGDIPEGYSVSREKKERFSLILESASTNQTSMYLCASSSRLGQYFGPGTRLTVL.

This clone was detected only a few times. The CDR3 DNA reads TGTGCCAGCAGAGGGACAGGACTAGCGGCCCAGTATTTT. Translation: CASRGTGLAAQYF. The chain links TRBV6-5 to TRBJ2-3; 10 bases agree with TRBD2. This CDR3 has 13 residues. The germline CDR1 and CDR2 sequences are MNHEY and SVGAGI. The J segment lost 12 bases and the V segment lost 6 bases, leaving 9 bases of the junction unmatched.

The V and J genes are TRBV2 and TRBJ2-2, with TRBD2 identical over 7 bases. The CDR3 is made up of 15 amino acids. The V segment lost 4 bases and the J segment 6 bases; nucleotides outside the gene matches: 8. Germline V gene data show CDR1 as SNHLY and CDR2 as FYNNEI. The CDR3 DNA reads as TGTGCCAGCAGTGCTAGCGGCGGTCGGGCCGGGGAGCTGTTTTTT. Residues: CASSASGGRAGELFF.

This clone was detected a few times. The rearrangement joins TRBV4-1 to TRBJ2-7; 16 bases agree with TRBD2. CDR3 length equals 19 residues. The germline V gene encodes CDR1 MGHRA and CDR2 YSYEKL. Trimming cost V 1 base and J 2 bases; bases outside gene matches: 8. CDR3 sequence reads: CASSQVGTSGRGRTYEQYF. The CDR3, as DNA: TGCGCCAGCAGCCAAGTAGGGACTAGCGGGAGGGGGCGAACCTACGAGCAGTACTTC.

In this sample, this clone turned up a few times. The V and J genes are TRBV10-3 and TRBJ1-3, with 7 bases that match TRBD1. The germline gives CDR1 ENHRY, CDR2 SYGVKD. J was trimmed by 4 bases and V by 5 bases; bases with no gene match: 2. The CDR3 is 13 amino acids. The CDR3 loop is CAISSTGGNTIYF. The CDR3 coding sequence is TGTGCCATCAGTTCGACAGGGGGAAACACCATATATTTT.

The chain recombines TRBV28 with TRBJ1-5; D is perhaps TRBD1 (5 bases). The CDR3 totals 12 residues. In germline, CDR1 is MDHEN, CDR2 SYDVKM. The V end was cut by 5 bases, the J end by 6 bases, with 8 bases between. In DNA, the CDR3 is TGTGCCAGCAGTCAGGGATCTCAGCCCCAGCATTTT. This sequence encodes CASSQGSQPQHF.

This clone was seen only once. The J gene is TRBJ2-2, the V gene TRBV27; D perhaps matches TRBD2 (6 bases). The CDR3 has 13 residues. V was pared by 6 bases and J by 8 bases, with 13 bases between. Germline CDR1 reads MNHEY; CDR2 reads SMNVEV (reference sequence). The DNA for the CDR3 is TGTGCCAGCAGGATGGGGGGAATAGGGGAGCTGTTTTTT. This codes for CASRMGGIGELFF.

DNA for the CDR3: TGTGCCAGCAGCGCCGTACAGGGGGCGGGTAACTATGGCTACACCTTC. Translating it yields CASSAVQGAGNYGYTF. This sequence joins TRBV13 and TRBJ1-2; TRBD1 matches 9 bases. Unmatched junction bases numbered 8, after V lost 5 bases and J lost 1 base. Germline loops: CDR1 PRHDT, CDR2 FYEKMQ (reference sequence). This CDR3 has 16 residues.

The J gene is TRBJ2-2, the V gene TRBV18, with unresolved D. CDR1 KGHSH and CDR2 LQKENI come from the germline V gene. This CDR3 has 15 amino acids. The V end was cut by 0 bases, the J end by 6 bases, with 11 bases between. The CDR3 sequence: CASSPPAGGSGELFF. CDR3 bases: TGTGCCAGCTCACCACCGGCCGGCGGATCCGGGGAGCTGTTTTTT.

The chain links TRBV7-3 to TRBJ2-1, with D maybe TRBD2 (6 bases). CDR3 length equals 16 residues. Germline-derived CDR1 and CDR2 are SGHTA and FQGTGA. The V end lost 1 base, the J end lost 5 bases, and 15 bases lay between the germline ends. This CDR3 is CASSLMSQAGNNEQFF. Here the CDR3 DNA reads TGTGCCAGCAGCTTAATGTCCCAGGCGGGAAACAATGAGCAGTTCTTC.

This clone has only a few counts. V gene TRBV19 combines with J gene TRBJ2-7; 10 bases agree with TRBD1. Germline trimming cut 3 bases from V and 6 bases from J; bases unmatched to any gene: 5. The CDR3 has 14 amino acids. Germline lookup yields CDR1 LNHDA and CDR2 SQIVND (reference sequence). The CDR3 region is CASSIGTGVTEQYF. CDR3 sequence (DNA): TGTGCCAGTAGTATCGGGACAGGGGTTACCGAGCAGTACTTC.

The J gene is TRBJ2-5, the V gene TRBV9; perhaps TRBD1 as D (6 bases). Trimming stripped 5 bases from V and 5 bases from J, with 19 bases between. Germline V gene data show CDR1 as SGDLS and CDR2 as YYNGEE. The CDR3 covers 15 residues. The CDR3 is CASSSDVGAGETQYF. The CDR3 DNA reads TGTGCCAGCAGTTCCGACGTGGGGGCTGGTGAGACCCAGTACTTC.